Listed below are T cell receptor beta chains from one sample, sequenced in a study of blood T cell repertoires in COVID-19. Produced via immunoSEQ multiplex PCR; TCRdb's table is partial and in-frame only. This sample yields several thousand clones, of which approximately 86% are seen a single time; around 8% belongs to the top ten. Input material: peripheral blood. These receptors all come from a human donor in a cohort sampled during active COVID-19. Each CDR3 is given with its conserved first and last residue. The D gene is left open where the match is weak. Clone size, where shown, is once, few, many, or a class for clones that have expanded.

CDR3 length	V gene	D gene	clone size	J gene	CDR3 protein	CDR3 DNA
15	TRBV18	TRBD1	few	TRBJ2-1	CASSPPTGVVNEQFF	TGTGCCAGCTCACCACCTACAGGGGTAGTCAATGAGCAGTTCTTC
14	TRBV4-1	TRBD2	few	TRBJ2-7	CASSHQAGGYEQYF	TGCGCCAGCAGCCACCAGGCGGGGGGCTACGAGCAGTACTTC
15	TRBV6-5	-	-	TRBJ2-1	CASSYLGPAYNEQFF	TGTGCCAGCAGTTACCTGGGCCCAGCATACAATGAGCAGTTCTTC
18	TRBV6-2/TRBV6-3	TRBD2	medium-sized	TRBJ2-7	CASSSLVFPGLATFEQYF	TGTGCCAGCAGTTCTCTTGTTTTCCCGGGACTAGCTACCTTCGAGCAGTACTTC
15	TRBV14	TRBD1	-	TRBJ1-2	CASSQVGTGGYGYTF	TGTGCCAGCAGCCAAGTTGGGACAGGGGGCTATGGCTACACCTTC
14	TRBV6-5	-	-	TRBJ1-1	CASKTLKLNTEAFF	TGTGCCAGCAAAACTCTAAAGCTGAACACTGAAGCTTTCTTT
16	TRBV6-2/TRBV6-3	-	-	TRBJ1-2	CASSSSVLQGWYGYTF	TGTGCCAGCAGTTCTTCCGTACTACAGGGTTGGTATGGCTACACCTTC
15	TRBV6-5	TRBD1	-	TRBJ1-2	CASSSRGQGRFGYTF	TGTGCCAGCAGTTCAAGGGGACAGGGCAGATTCGGCTACACCTTC
13	TRBV6-2/TRBV6-3	-	once	TRBJ2-2	CASSTSRTGELFF	TGTGCCAGCAGTACGTCTAGAACCGGGGAGCTGTTTTTT
14	TRBV19	TRBD1	-	TRBJ1-1	CASSRGQGNTEAFF	TGTGCCAGTAGCAGGGGACAGGGGAACACTGAAGCTTTCTTT
15	TRBV3-1/TRBV3-2	-	-	TRBJ2-7	CASSRGGVSSYEQYF	TGTGCCAGCAGCCGCGGCGGGGTGAGCTCCTACGAGCAGTACTTC
14	TRBV7-9	TRBD1	-	TRBJ2-7	CASSLRGLPYEQYF	TGTGCCAGCAGCTTAAGGGGGCTCCCCTACGAGCAGTACTTC
16	TRBV4-3	TRBD2	-	TRBJ2-7	CASSQVTAGELDEQYF	TGCGCCAGCAGCCAAGTGACGGCGGGAGAGCTAGACGAGCAGTACTTC
16	TRBV18	-	once	TRBJ2-7	CASSPAGLTNSYEQYF	TGTGCCAGCTCACCCGCCGGTCTGACTAACTCCTACGAGCAGTACTTC
15	TRBV10-1	TRBD2	-	TRBJ2-1	CASSVTKRGNNEQFF	TGCGCCAGCAGTGTTACAAAGCGGGGAAACAATGAGCAGTTCTTC
19	TRBV21-1	-	-	TRBJ2-4	CASSKEGFLQGAPCYIQYF	TGTGCCAGCAGCAAAGAGGGATTTCTACAGGGGGCGCCATGTTACATTCAGTACTTC
17	TRBV7-2	TRBD1	-	TRBJ1-4	CASSRGGWGQDNEKLFF	TGTGCCAGCAGCCGTGGTGGGTGGGGACAGGATAATGAAAAACTGTTTTTT
16	TRBV5-6	TRBD1	few	TRBJ1-1	CASSLAPDRTVTEAFF	TGTGCCAGCAGCTTGGCCCCGGACAGGACGGTAACTGAAGCTTTCTTT
14	TRBV27	TRBD2	-	TRBJ2-5	CASSPGLAGETQYF	TGTGCCAGCAGCCCAGGACTAGCGGGAGAGACCCAGTACTTC
20	TRBV27	-	-	TRBJ1-3	CASSPIRGYRDKISGNTIYF	TGTGCCAGCAGCCCTATTAGAGGCTATCGGGACAAAATTTCTGGAAACACCATATATTTT
15	TRBV18	TRBD1	-	TRBJ1-5	CASSLYRGQGQPQHF	TGTGCCAGCTCACTCTACAGGGGGCAAGGTCAGCCCCAGCATTTT
15	TRBV19	TRBD1	-	TRBJ2-3	CASSDRGPGTDTQYF	TGTGCCAGTAGCGACAGGGGGCCAGGCACAGATACGCAGTATTTT
15	TRBV29-1	TRBD2	-	TRBJ2-7	CSVGGLAKSSYEQYF	TGCAGCGTTGGCGGACTAGCGAAAAGCTCCTACGAGCAGTACTTC
15	TRBV27	-	-	TRBJ1-1	CASSTLTRMNTEAFF	TGTGCCAGCAGTACCCTCACCAGGATGAACACTGAAGCTTTCTTT
16	TRBV14	TRBD1	-	TRBJ1-1	CASSQGPGQGPTEAFF	TGTGCCAGCAGCCAAGGGCCCGGACAGGGTCCCACTGAAGCTTTCTTT
15	TRBV7-9	TRBD2	-	TRBJ2-7	CASSLVSGSSYEQYF	TGTGCCAGCAGCTTAGTTAGCGGGAGCTCCTACGAGCAGTACTTC
13	TRBV12-3/TRBV12-4	-	-	TRBJ2-7	CASSPDSSYEQYF	TGTGCCAGCAGCCCGGACAGCTCCTACGAGCAGTACTTC
14	TRBV28	-	-	TRBJ2-5	CASSLLGTRETQYF	TGTGCCAGCAGTTTACTTGGGACACGGGAGACCCAGTACTTC
14	TRBV27	TRBD1	-	TRBJ1-2	CASSPGQGAGGYTF	TGTGCCAGCAGCCCCGGACAGGGGGCGGGCGGCTACACCTTC
18	TRBV7-2	TRBD1	-	TRBJ1-4	CASSLAESLDRGYEKLFF	TGTGCCAGCAGCTTAGCCGAGAGCTTGGACAGGGGATATGAAAAACTGTTTTTT
18	TRBV9	TRBD2	-	TRBJ2-3	CASSVEGTSGLGTDTQYF	TGTGCCAGCAGCGTAGAGGGGACTAGCGGCCTTGGGACAGATACGCAGTATTTT
17	TRBV7-9	-	-	TRBJ1-3	CASSPGAVHPSGNTIYF	TGTGCCAGCAGTCCAGGGGCGGTCCACCCTTCTGGAAACACCATATATTTT
14	TRBV6-2/TRBV6-3	-	-	TRBJ2-7	CASSRQRASYEQYF	TGTGCCAGCAGCCGACAGCGGGCCTCCTACGAGCAGTACTTC
14	TRBV21-1	-	-	TRBJ2-5	CASSKCPAGGAQYF	TGTGCCAGCAGCAAGTGCCCAGCGGGGGGGGCCCAGTACTTC
15	TRBV27	TRBD2	-	TRBJ2-5	CASSLRLAGRETQYF	TGTGCCAGCAGTTTGCGACTAGCGGGAAGGGAGACCCAGTACTTC
16	TRBV27	TRBD2	-	TRBJ2-2	CASRLAGGLRTGELFF	TGTGCCAGCAGACTAGCGGGAGGCCTTCGCACCGGGGAGCTGTTTTTT
16	TRBV3-1/TRBV3-2	-	once	TRBJ2-3	CASSPLQSPSTDTQYF	TGTGCCAGCAGCCCCCTTCAGTCGCCTAGCACAGATACGCAGTATTTT
15	TRBV18	TRBD1	-	TRBJ2-2	CASSPGTGSTGELFF	TGTGCCAGCTCTCCCGGGACAGGCTCCACCGGGGAGCTGTTTTTT
13	TRBV7-9	-	-	TRBJ2-2	CASSLDTTGELFF	TGTGCCAGCAGCTTAGACACCACCGGGGAGCTGTTTTTT
17	TRBV9	TRBD2	-	TRBJ2-1	CASSVDSGRRAYNEQFF	TGTGCCAGCAGCGTAGACAGCGGGAGACGGGCCTACAATGAGCAGTTCTTC
16	TRBV5-8	-	-	TRBJ1-3	CASSWGNRVTGNTIYF	TGTGCCAGCAGCTGGGGGAACAGGGTTACTGGAAACACCATATATTTT
16	TRBV11-2	TRBD2	-	TRBJ2-1	CASSLVPSGWYNEQFF	TGTGCCAGCAGCTTAGTTCCTAGCGGGTGGTACAATGAGCAGTTCTTC
16	TRBV11-2	-	-	TRBJ2-3	CASRGEEGAFTDTQYF	TGTGCCAGCAGGGGGGAGGAGGGGGCTTTCACAGATACGCAGTATTTT
11	TRBV5-1	-	-	TRBJ1-4	CASSHGEELFF	TGCGCCAGCAGTCACGGTGAGGAACTGTTTTTT
12	TRBV7-2	TRBD1	-	TRBJ1-2	CASSLVTGAASF	TGTGCCAGCAGCTTAGTGACAGGGGCCGCCTCCTTC
12	TRBV29-1	TRBD2	-	TRBJ2-3	CSVVGLAGTQYF	TGCAGCGTGGTGGGACTAGCGGGTACGCAGTATTTT
12	TRBV30	-	-	TRBJ2-5	CAWSAGPETQYF	TGTGCCTGGAGTGCTGGGCCTGAGACCCAGTACTTC
13	TRBV6-6	-	-	TRBJ2-3	CASSPRNTDTQYF	TGTGCCAGCAGTCCGCGGAACACAGATACGCAGTATTTT
14	TRBV19	TRBD1	-	TRBJ1-4	CASRKQGVTEKLFF	TGTGCCAGTAGAAAACAGGGGGTTACTGAAAAACTGTTTTTT
12	TRBV28	-	-	TRBJ2-7	CASSSTSYEQYF	TGTGCCAGCAGCTCTACTTCCTACGAGCAGTACTTC
15	TRBV5-5	-	-	TRBJ1-4	CASRLVGATNEKLFF	TGTGCCAGCAGGTTGGTCGGGGCAACTAATGAAAAACTGTTTTTT
15	TRBV24-1	-	-	TRBJ2-3	CATSVGATSTDTQYF	TGTGCCACCAGTGTAGGCGCGACTAGCACAGATACGCAGTATTTT
12	TRBV28	-	-	TRBJ2-7	CASSSYSYEQYF	TGTGCCAGCAGTTCCTACAGCTACGAGCAGTACTTC
15	TRBV15	-	-	TRBJ2-3	CATSRVVSGTDTQYF	TGTGCCACCAGCAGAGTTGTTTCGGGTACAGATACGCAGTATTTT
15	TRBV5-1	TRBD1	-	TRBJ2-5	CASSGSRGGRETQYF	TGCGCCAGCAGCGGAAGTAGAGGGGGCAGGGAGACCCAGTACTTC